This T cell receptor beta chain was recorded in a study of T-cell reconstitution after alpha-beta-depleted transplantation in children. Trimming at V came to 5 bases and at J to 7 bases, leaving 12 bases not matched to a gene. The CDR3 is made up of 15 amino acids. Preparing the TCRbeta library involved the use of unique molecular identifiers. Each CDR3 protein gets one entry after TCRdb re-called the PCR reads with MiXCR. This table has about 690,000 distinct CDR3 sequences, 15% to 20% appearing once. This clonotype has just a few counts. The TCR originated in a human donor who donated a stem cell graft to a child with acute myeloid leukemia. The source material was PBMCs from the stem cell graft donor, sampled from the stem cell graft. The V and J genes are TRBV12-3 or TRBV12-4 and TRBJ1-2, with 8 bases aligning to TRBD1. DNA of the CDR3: TGTGCCAGCAGTCCCCTTCGGACAGGGATGAGTGGCTACACCTTC. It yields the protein CASSPLRTGMSGYTF.